Listed below are T cell receptor beta chains from one sample, sequenced in a study of blood T cells in healthy people across ages. TCRdb re-derived calls from the 5' RACE reads in MiXCR, one entry per CDR3 protein. The sample shows approximately 690,000 distinct CDR3 sequences, approximately 40% of them seen only once. The sequencing input was blood. These receptors were obtained from an elderly man in good health. Each CDR3 is given with its conserved first and last residue. Fields, in order: J gene, V gene, CDR3 protein.

>TRBJ2-3|TRBV10-2
CASTAVSTDTQYF
>TRBJ2-1|TRBV28
CASSLREKEATQFF
>TRBJ2-7|TRBV6-2/TRBV6-3
CASSYGRTTWTGGTYEQYF
>TRBJ2-2|TRBV7-2
CASSLGAGFSTGELFF
>TRBJ2-5|TRBV20-1
CSARGRDLIGETQYF
>TRBJ2-1|TRBV6-6
CASTQSYNEQFF
>TRBJ2-7|TRBV20-1
CSATGQIGYEQYF
>TRBJ1-5|TRBV15
CATSRDGAGTLSSNQPQHF
>TRBJ1-2|TRBV3-1
CASSQAAGNYGYTF
>TRBJ1-4|TRBV5-6
CASSGKGEGPEKLFF
>TRBJ1-5|TRBV20-1
CSARIGNQPQHF
>TRBJ2-5|TRBV4-3
CASSQDLAARIETQYF
>TRBJ2-2|TRBV6-6
CANSGGRTGELFF
>TRBJ1-1|TRBV9
CASSGGLGGNTEAFF
>TRBJ2-5|TRBV7-8
CASSSQGVGVETQYF
>TRBJ2-1|TRBV7-9
CASSSSGGASYNEQFF
>TRBJ2-1|TRBV7-7
CASSPQGPNNEQFF
>TRBJ2-7|TRBV5-1
CASILASGTGTYEQYF
>TRBJ1-6|TRBV27
CASSVREDSPLHF
>TRBJ2-2|TRBV9
CASTIYEGENTGELFF
>TRBJ2-1|TRBV27
CASSFWVNNEQFF
>TRBJ2-1|TRBV18
CASSPQGPLVSYNEQFF
>TRBJ2-5|TRBV19
CASSIGRTQETQYF
>TRBJ2-7|TRBV7-2
CASSPPGVAGGRSYEQYF
>TRBJ1-1|TRBV6-5
CASSYYDRANTEAFF
>TRBJ2-1|TRBV20-1
CSASGGASYNEQFF
>TRBJ2-7|TRBV6-5
CASSYSASYEQYF
>TRBJ1-5|TRBV21-1
CAKELKLTESNQPQHF
>TRBJ1-5|TRBV28
CANSWIGAPNQPQHF
>TRBJ2-4|TRBV7-9
CASSLTDIQYF
>TRBJ2-6|TRBV7-2
CASSFSGPTVSGANVLTF
>TRBJ1-6|TRBV14
CASSQDTRLRLHF
>TRBJ2-2|TRBV7-7
CASSHRSTGELFF
>TRBJ2-3|TRBV29-1
CSVDRASGSIDTQYF
>TRBJ1-5|TRBV5-1
CASSPEGSQPQHF
>TRBJ2-1|TRBV7-6
CASSQPPSIAAGNEQFF
>TRBJ2-3|TRBV6-2/TRBV6-3
CASIKRMHVGDTQYF
>TRBJ2-7|TRBV20-1
CSARGEGRNEQYF
>TRBJ2-4|TRBV7-6
CASSPGGGAKNIQYF
>TRBJ2-5|TRBV29-1
CSADRTRTETQYF
>TRBJ1-6|TRBV15
CATSRDKAGNSPLHF
>TRBJ2-3|TRBV3-1
CASSQEPLDTSSTDTQYF
>TRBJ2-7|TRBV6-1
CASKPSDRGLYGYEQYF
>TRBJ2-6|TRBV7-9
CASSLSYGGAGANVLTF
>.|TRBV30
CAGGGTDYEQYF
>TRBJ1-2|TRBV27
CASSFRGRSNYGYTF
>TRBJ2-2|TRBV18
CASSPTDPGELFF
>TRBJ2-5|TRBV9
CASSRTEQETQYF
>TRBJ2-3|TRBV7-3
CASSRDSFLGDTQYF
>TRBJ2-5|TRBV20-1
CSAGERGGPQETQYF
>TRBJ2-7|TRBV20-1
CSAPNPSGRTYEQYF